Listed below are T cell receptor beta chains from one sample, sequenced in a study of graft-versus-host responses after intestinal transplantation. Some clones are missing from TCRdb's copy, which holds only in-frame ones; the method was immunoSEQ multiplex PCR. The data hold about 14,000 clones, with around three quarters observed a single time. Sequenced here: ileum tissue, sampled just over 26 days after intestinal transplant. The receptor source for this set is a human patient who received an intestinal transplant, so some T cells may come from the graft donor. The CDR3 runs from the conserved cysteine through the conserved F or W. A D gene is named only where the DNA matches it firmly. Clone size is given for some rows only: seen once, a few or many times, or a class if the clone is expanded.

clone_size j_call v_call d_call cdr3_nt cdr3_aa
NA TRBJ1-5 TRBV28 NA TGTGCCAGCAGTCTCGAACTTAGCAATCAGCCCCAGCATTTT CASSLELSNQPQHF
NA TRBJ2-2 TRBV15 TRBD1 TGTGCCACCAGCAGACAGGGGGATGTCGCCGGGGAGCTGTTTTTT CATSRQGDVAGELFF
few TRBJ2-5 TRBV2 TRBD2 TGTGCCAGCAGTAGTGTGGTAGCGGGGCCGGCTAATAGAGAGACCCAGTACTTC CASSSVVAGPANRETQYF
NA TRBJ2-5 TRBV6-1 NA TGTGCCAGCAGTGATAGGGGATATCAACAGGAGACCCAGTACTTC CASSDRGYQQETQYF
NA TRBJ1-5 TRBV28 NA TGTGCCAGCAGGCCGGGACACTCCCTCTCTGGCAATCAGCCCCAGCATTTT CASRPGHSLSGNQPQHF
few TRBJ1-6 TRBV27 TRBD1 TGTGCCAGCAGTTTATCGACAGGGGGCCATTCACCCCTCCACTTT CASSLSTGGHSPLHF
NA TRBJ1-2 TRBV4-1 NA TGCGCCAGCAGCCAAGATATCTATGGCTACACCTTC CASSQDIYGYTF
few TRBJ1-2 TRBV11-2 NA TGTGCCAGCAGCTTAGGGGCGGGAAGCTATGGCTACACCTTC CASSLGAGSYGYTF
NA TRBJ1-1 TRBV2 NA TGTGCCAGCAGTGAAATCGGGCCGCAGGGTCCACACACTGAAGCTTTCTTT CASSEIGPQGPHTEAFF
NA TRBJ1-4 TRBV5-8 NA TGTGCCAGCAGCTTGGAGACAGCAACTAATGAAAAACTGTTTTTT CASSLETATNEKLFF
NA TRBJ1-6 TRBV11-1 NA TGTGCCAGCAGCTTCGATCTGGCGGGTTCACCCCTCCACTTT CASSFDLAGSPLHF
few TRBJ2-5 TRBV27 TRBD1 TGTGCCAGTGGACAGGGAATTTGGGAGACCCAGTACTTC CASGQGIWETQYF
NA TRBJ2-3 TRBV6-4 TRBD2 TGTGCCAGCAGTGAGACTAGCGGGGGGGCAGATACGCAGTATTTT CASSETSGGADTQYF
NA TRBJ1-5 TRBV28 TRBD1 TGTGCCAGCAGTTCGGACAGGGGCCACGGTCAGCCCCAGCATTTT CASSSDRGHGQPQHF
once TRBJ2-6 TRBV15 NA TGTGCCACCAGCAGTGGCCCGGGGGCCAACGTCCTGACTTTC CATSSGPGANVLTF
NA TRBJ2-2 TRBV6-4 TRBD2 TGTGCCAGCAGCCGACTAGCGGGGGGTACCGGGGAGCTGTTTTTT CASSRLAGGTGELFF
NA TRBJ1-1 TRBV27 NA TGTGCCAGCAGTTTTGGCGAGGGACTTGAAGCTTTCTTT CASSFGEGLEAFF
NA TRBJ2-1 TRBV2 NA TGTGCCAGCAAATGGGGCAAAGGTGGCAATGAGCAGTTCTTC CASKWGKGGNEQFF
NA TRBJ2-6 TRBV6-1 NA TGTGCCAGCAGTGAAGCGGAGGGCCCCCCCTCTGGGGCCAACGTCCTGACTTTC CASSEAEGPPSGANVLTF
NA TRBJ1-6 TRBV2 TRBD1 TGTGCCAGCAGTGAGGACAGGCTCGATGGATCACCCCTCCACTTT CASSEDRLDGSPLHF
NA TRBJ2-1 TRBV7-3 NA TGTGCCAGCAGCTTAGTGATAGACAATGAGCAGTTCTTC CASSLVIDNEQFF
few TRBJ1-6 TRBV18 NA TGTGCCAGCTCAACCAAAGCCGGGGGGCGTAATTCACCCCTCCACTTT CASSTKAGGRNSPLHF
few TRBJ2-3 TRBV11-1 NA TGTGCCAGCGGCGCGGGGTCTAGCACAGATACGCAGTATTTT CASGAGSSTDTQYF
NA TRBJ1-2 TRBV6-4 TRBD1 TGTGCCAGCAGTGGTGCCCCGACAGGGAATAAACTTTATGGCTACACCTTC CASSGAPTGNKLYGYTF
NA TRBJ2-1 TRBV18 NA TGTGCCAGCTCACCAACCCTGCAGCTAGCCTACAATGAGCAGTTCTTC CASSPTLQLAYNEQFF
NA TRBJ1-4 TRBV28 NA TGTGCCAGCAGTTTATCCCTGGGGGGAGGCGTAAAACTGTTTTTT CASSLSLGGGVKLFF
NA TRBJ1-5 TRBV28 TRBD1 TGTGCCAGCAGTTTACGCCTAACAGGGGTCCGTTCCCCCCAGCATTTT CASSLRLTGVRSPQHF
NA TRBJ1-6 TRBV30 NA TGTGCCTGGAGGTATTGGGTGGGCAATTCACCCCTCCACTTT CAWRYWVGNSPLHF
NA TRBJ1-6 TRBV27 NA TGTGCCAGCAGTCGCTTGAGTTCACCCCTCCACTTT CASSRLSSPLHF
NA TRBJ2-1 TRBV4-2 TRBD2 TGTGCCAGCAGCCAAGATTGGGCGGGGGGGCCTTTTGTGAATGAGCAGTTCTTC CASSQDWAGGPFVNEQFF
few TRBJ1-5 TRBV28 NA TGTGCCAGCTTATTACAGGGTCAAAGCAATCAGCCCCAGCATTTT CASLLQGQSNQPQHF
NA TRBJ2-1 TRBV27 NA TGTGCCAGCAGTGGGGGGAGCGTTCTATACAATGAGCAGTTCTTC CASSGGSVLYNEQFF
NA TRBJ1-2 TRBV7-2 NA TGTGCCAGCAGCTTACGGGGGGTTGGCTATGGCTACACCTTC CASSLRGVGYGYTF
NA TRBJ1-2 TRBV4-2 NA TGTGCCAGCAGCCACACAGGAGCAGCTAACTATGGCTACACCTTC CASSHTGAANYGYTF
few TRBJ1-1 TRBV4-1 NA TGCGCCAGCAGCCAACAGGGGTTTGAAGCTTTCTTT CASSQQGFEAFF
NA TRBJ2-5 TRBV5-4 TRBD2 TGTGCCAGCAGCTTGGCCGTAGCGGGGGGGCGGGGAGAGACCCAGTACTTC CASSLAVAGGRGETQYF
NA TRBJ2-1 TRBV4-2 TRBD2 TGTGCCAGCAGCCGAGCGGGGGGGCTTGTAAATGAGCAGTTCTTC CASSRAGGLVNEQFF
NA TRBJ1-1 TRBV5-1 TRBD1 TGCGCCAGCAGCTTTAACAGGGGGACTGAAGCTTTCTTT CASSFNRGTEAFF
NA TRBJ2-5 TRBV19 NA TGTGCCAGTAGTATAGTAGGGGGATGGTACCAAGAGACCCAGTACTTC CASSIVGGWYQETQYF
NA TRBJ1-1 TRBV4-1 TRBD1 TGCGCCAGCAGCCGACCGGGACAGGGGACAGCGGGCACTGAAGCTTTCTTT CASSRPGQGTAGTEAFF
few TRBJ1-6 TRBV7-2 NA TGTGCCAGCAGCCCGGACATGGTAGGGGATTCACCCCTCCACTTT CASSPDMVGDSPLHF
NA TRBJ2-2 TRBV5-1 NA TGCGCCAGCAGCTTGGGGCAGGAGAACACCGGGGAGCTGTTTTTT CASSLGQENTGELFF
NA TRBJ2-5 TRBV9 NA TGTGCCAGCAGCAGGGACTTACAAGAGACCCAGTACTTC CASSRDLQETQYF